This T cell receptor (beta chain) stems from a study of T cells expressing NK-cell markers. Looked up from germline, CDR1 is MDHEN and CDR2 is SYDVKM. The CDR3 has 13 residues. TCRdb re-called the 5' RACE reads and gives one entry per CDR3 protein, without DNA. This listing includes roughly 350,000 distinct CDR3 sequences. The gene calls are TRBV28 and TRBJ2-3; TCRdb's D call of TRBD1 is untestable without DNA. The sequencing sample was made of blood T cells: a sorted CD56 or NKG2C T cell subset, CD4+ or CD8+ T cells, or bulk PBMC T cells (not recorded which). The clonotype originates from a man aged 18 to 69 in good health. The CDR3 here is CASRDRGLYTQYF.